The present T cell receptor beta chain was sequenced within a study of blood T cell repertoires in COVID-19. Whole-study context: COVID-19 samples collected from the United States, Italy and Spain covered acute and convalescent phases. Nucleic acid was either cDNA or gDNA, and it came from T cells, B-cell-depleted T cells, or PBMCs.

The CDR3 is made up of 16 amino acids. V was shortened by 1 base and J by 6 bases, with 15 bases between the two germline ends. The germline CDR1 and CDR2 sequences are LGHDT and YNNKEL (reference sequence). The method was immunoSEQ multiplex PCR; TCRdb's version includes in-frame clones alone and lacks a portion of them. This table holds 200,000 to 250,000 clones, 85% to 90% found once. The V gene is TRBV3-1 (or the pseudogene TRBV3-2), the J gene TRBJ2-2; D may be TRBD2 (7 bases). The TCR originated in a man aged 60 to 75 with acute or convalescent COVID-19. The sequenced sample was peripheral blood. CDR3 in amino acids: CASSQVGQGRAGELFF. CDR3 DNA sequence: TGTGCCAGCAGCCAAGTTGGGCAGGGGAGGGCCGGGGAGCTGTTTTTT.